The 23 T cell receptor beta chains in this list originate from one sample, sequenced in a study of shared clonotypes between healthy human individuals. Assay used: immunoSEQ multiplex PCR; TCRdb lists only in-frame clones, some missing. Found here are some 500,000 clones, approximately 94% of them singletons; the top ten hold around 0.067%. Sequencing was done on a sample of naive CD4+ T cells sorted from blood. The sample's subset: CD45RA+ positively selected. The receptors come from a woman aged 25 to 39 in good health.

The chain's CDR3 is CASSLGTSGPNEQFF. The DNA of the CDR3 is TGTGCCAGCAGCCTCGGGACTAGCGGACCCAATGAGCAGTTCTTC. The chain combines TRBV7-3 with TRBJ2-1; 11 bases are a match to TRBD2. The J segment lost 6 bases and the V segment lost 5 bases, leaving 6 bases of the junction unmatched. Germline values: CDR1 SGHTA, CDR2 FQGTGA. This CDR3 region has 15 residues.

Written as DNA, the CDR3 is TGTGCCAGCAGTGGGGCCCAGGGAGGGTATCGCTACACCTTC. It encodes CASSGAQGGYRYTF. The chain employs TRBV25-1 and TRBJ1-2; possible D gene TRBD1, 5 bases. The germline V gene has CDR1 MGHDK and CDR2 SYGVNS. V gave up 4 bases and J gave up 9 bases, with 18 bases separating them. This CDR3 has 14 residues.

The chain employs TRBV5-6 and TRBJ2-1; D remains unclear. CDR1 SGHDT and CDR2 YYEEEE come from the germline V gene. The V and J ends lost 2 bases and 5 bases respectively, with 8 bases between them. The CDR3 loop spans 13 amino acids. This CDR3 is CASSFGRNNEQFF. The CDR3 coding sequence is TGTGCCAGCAGCTTCGGACGGAACAATGAGCAGTTCTTC.

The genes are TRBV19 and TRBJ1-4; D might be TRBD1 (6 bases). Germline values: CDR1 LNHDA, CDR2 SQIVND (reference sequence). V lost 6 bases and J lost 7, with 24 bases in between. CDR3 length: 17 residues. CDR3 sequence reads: CASRTRRATGTGEKLFF. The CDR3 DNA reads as TGTGCCAGTAGGACCCGTAGGGCAACAGGGACTGGTGAAAAACTGTTTTTT.

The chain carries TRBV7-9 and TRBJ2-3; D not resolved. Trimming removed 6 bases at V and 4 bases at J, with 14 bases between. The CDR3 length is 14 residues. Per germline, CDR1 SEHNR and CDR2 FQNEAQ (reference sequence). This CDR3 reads CASRSSGVADTQYF. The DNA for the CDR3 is TGTGCCAGCAGATCCTCGGGTGTCGCAGATACGCAGTATTTT.

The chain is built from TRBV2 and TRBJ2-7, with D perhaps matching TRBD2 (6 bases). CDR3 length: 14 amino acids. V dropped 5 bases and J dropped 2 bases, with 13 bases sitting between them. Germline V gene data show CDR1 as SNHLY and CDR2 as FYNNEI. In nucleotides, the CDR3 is TGTGCCAGCAGTTCCACTAGCCCAGCCTACGAGCAGTACTTC. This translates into CASSSTSPAYEQYF.

The CDR3 region is CASSERIQPQHF. DNA of the CDR3: TGTGCCAGCAGTGAACGGATCCAGCCCCAGCATTTT. V is TRBV6-1 and J is TRBJ1-5; D gene unclear. The CDR3 is 12 residues long. Germline-derived CDR1 and CDR2 are MNHNS and SASEGT. Trimming stripped 2 bases from V and 7 bases from J, with 6 bases between.

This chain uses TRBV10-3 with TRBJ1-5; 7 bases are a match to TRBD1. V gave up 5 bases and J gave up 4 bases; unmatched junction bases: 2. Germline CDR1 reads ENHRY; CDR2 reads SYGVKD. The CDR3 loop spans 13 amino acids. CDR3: CAISPQGNQPQHF. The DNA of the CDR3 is TGTGCCATCAGTCCACAGGGGAATCAGCCCCAGCATTTT.

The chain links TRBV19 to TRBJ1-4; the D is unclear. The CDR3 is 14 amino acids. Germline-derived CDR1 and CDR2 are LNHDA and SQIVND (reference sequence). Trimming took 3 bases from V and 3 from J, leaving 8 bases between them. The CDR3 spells CASSIMDSNEKLFF. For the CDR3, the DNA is TGTGCCAGTAGTATTATGGATTCTAATGAAAAACTGTTTTTT.

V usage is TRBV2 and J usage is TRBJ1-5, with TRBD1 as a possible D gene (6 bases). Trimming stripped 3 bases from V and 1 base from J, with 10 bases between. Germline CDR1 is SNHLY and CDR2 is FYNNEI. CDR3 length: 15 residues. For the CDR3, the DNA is TGTGCCAGCAGTGAGGAGGGGGACAGCAATCAGCCCCAGCATTTT. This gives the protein CASSEEGDSNQPQHF.

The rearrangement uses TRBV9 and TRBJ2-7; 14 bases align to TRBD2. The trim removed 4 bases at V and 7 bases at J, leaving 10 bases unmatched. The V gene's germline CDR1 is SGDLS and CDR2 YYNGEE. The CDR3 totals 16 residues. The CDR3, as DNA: TGTGCCAGCAGCATTACAGGGACTAGCGGGAGCGGAGAGCAGTACTTC. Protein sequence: CASSITGTSGSGEQYF.

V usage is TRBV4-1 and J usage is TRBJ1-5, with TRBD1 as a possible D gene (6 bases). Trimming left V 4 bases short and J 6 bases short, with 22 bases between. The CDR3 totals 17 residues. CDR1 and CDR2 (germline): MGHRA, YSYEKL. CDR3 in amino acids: CASSPGSQRGAGQPQHF. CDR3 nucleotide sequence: TGCGCCAGCAGCCCCGGATCCCAACGGGGGGCAGGTCAGCCCCAGCATTTT.

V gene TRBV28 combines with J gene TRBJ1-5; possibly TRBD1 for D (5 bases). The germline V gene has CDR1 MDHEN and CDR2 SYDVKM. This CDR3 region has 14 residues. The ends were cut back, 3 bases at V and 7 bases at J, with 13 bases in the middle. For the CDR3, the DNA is TGTGCCAGCAGTTTCGGACATGAAGGACAGCCCCAGCATTTT. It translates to CASSFGHEGQPQHF. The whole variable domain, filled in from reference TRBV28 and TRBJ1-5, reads DVKVTQSSRYLVKRTGEKVFLECVQDMDHENMFWYRQDPGLGLRLIYFSYDVKMKEKGDIPEGYSVSREKKERFSLILESASTNQTSMYLCASSFGHEGQPQHFGDGTRLSIL.

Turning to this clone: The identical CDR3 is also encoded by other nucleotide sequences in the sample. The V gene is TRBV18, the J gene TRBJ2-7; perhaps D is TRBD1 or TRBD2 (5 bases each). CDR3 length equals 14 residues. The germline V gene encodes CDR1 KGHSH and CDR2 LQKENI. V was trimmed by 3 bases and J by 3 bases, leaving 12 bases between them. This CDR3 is CASSPRDGSYEQYF. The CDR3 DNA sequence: TGTGCCAGCTCACCTCGGGACGGAAGCTACGAGCAGTACTTC.

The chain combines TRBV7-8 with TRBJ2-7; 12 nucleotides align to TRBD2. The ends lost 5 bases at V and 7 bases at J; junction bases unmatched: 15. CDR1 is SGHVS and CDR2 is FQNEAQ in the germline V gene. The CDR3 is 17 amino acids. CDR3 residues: CASSLRRRLAGDREQYF. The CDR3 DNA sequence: TGTGCCAGCAGCCTTCGTAGGCGACTAGCGGGAGACAGAGAGCAGTACTTC.

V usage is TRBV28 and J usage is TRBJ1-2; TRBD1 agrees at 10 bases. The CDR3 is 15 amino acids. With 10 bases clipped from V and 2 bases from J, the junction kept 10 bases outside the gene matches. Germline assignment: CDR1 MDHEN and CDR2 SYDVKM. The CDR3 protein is CATSDGTGANYGYTF. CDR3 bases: TGTGCCACCAGCGACGGGACAGGGGCGAACTATGGCTACACCTTC.

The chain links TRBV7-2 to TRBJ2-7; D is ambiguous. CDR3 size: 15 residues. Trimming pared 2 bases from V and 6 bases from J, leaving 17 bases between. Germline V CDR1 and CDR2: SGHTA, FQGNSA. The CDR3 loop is CASSLTALAAGEQYF. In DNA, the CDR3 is TGTGCCAGCAGCTTAACGGCTCTGGCCGCCGGCGAGCAGTACTTC.

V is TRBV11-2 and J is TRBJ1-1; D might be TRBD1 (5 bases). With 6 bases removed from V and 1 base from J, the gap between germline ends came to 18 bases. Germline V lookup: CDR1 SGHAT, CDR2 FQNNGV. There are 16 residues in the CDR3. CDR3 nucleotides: TGTGCCAGCAGGTATAGGCGGGGCGACAGGAACACTGAAGCTTTCTTT. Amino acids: CASRYRRGDRNTEAFF.

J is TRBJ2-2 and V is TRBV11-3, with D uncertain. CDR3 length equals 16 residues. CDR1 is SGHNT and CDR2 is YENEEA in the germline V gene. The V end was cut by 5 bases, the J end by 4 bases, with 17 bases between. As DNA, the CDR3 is TGTGCCAGCAGCCCATTACCTGGGGTTGTCACCGGGGAGCTGTTTTTT. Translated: CASSPLPGVVTGELFF.

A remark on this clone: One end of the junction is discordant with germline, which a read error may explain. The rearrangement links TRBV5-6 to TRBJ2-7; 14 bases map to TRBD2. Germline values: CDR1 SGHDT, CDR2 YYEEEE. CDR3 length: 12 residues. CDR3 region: CASSSGLAGADF. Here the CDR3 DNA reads TGTGCCAGCAGCTCGGGACTAGCGGGAGCCGACTTC.

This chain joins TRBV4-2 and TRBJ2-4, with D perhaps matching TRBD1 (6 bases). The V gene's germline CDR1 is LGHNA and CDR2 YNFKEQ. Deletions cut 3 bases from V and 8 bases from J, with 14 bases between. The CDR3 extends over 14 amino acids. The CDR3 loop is CASSHETGLHIQYF. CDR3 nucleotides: TGTGCCAGCAGCCACGAGACAGGATTACACATTCAGTACTTC.

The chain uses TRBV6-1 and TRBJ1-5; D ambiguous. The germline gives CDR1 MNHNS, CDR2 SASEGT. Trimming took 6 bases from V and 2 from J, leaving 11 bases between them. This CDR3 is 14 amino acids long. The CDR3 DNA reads TGTGCCAGCAGCGGTGACCCGGGCAATCAGCCCCAGCATTTT. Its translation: CASSGDPGNQPQHF.

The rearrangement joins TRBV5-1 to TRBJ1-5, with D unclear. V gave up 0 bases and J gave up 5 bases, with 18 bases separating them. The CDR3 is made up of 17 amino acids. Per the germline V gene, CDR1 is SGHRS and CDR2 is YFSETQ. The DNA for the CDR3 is TGCGCCAGCAGCTTGGCCCACCGGGATGGGTGGGATCAGCCCCAGCATTTT. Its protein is CASSLAHRDGWDQPQHF. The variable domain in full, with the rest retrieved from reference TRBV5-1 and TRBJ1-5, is KAGVTQTPRYLIKTRGQQVTLSCSPISGHRSVSWYQQTPGQGLQFLFEYFSETQRNKGNFPGRFSGRQFSNSRSEMNVSTLELGDSALYLCASSLAHRDGWDQPQHFGDGTRLSIL.